This TCR beta chain was observed in a study of T cell responses to AZD1222 COVID-19 vaccine. This CDR3 has 13 amino acids. From germline, CDR1 is SGHTA and CDR2 FQGTGA. Trimming removed 3 bases at V and 4 bases at J, with 7 bases between. Generated by immunoSEQ multiplex PCR, the TCRdb table keeps only in-frame clones and is missing some. The data show 95,000 to 100,000 clones, roughly 86% seen once. Study results and limitations: The span of vaccine-associated CD4 TCRs extended across spike, with dominance at 160-218 and 743-854. Without day 14 samples, only post-peak T cell repertoires were studied. Unmutated variant regions are reportedly targeted by nearly half of spike-specific TCRs. Clonal diversity may have been underestimated, and the donors were mostly white British, with more females than males.

This clone occurred once. No antigen is known for it. The sample consisted of peripheral blood, taken on day 0 of AZD1222 vaccination. This receptor was obtained from an adult in good health. The gene calls are TRBV7-3 and TRBJ1-5, with unresolved D. CDR3 sequence: CASSLGENQPQHF. In DNA, the CDR3 is TGTGCCAGCAGCTTGGGAGAGAATCAGCCCCAGCATTTT.